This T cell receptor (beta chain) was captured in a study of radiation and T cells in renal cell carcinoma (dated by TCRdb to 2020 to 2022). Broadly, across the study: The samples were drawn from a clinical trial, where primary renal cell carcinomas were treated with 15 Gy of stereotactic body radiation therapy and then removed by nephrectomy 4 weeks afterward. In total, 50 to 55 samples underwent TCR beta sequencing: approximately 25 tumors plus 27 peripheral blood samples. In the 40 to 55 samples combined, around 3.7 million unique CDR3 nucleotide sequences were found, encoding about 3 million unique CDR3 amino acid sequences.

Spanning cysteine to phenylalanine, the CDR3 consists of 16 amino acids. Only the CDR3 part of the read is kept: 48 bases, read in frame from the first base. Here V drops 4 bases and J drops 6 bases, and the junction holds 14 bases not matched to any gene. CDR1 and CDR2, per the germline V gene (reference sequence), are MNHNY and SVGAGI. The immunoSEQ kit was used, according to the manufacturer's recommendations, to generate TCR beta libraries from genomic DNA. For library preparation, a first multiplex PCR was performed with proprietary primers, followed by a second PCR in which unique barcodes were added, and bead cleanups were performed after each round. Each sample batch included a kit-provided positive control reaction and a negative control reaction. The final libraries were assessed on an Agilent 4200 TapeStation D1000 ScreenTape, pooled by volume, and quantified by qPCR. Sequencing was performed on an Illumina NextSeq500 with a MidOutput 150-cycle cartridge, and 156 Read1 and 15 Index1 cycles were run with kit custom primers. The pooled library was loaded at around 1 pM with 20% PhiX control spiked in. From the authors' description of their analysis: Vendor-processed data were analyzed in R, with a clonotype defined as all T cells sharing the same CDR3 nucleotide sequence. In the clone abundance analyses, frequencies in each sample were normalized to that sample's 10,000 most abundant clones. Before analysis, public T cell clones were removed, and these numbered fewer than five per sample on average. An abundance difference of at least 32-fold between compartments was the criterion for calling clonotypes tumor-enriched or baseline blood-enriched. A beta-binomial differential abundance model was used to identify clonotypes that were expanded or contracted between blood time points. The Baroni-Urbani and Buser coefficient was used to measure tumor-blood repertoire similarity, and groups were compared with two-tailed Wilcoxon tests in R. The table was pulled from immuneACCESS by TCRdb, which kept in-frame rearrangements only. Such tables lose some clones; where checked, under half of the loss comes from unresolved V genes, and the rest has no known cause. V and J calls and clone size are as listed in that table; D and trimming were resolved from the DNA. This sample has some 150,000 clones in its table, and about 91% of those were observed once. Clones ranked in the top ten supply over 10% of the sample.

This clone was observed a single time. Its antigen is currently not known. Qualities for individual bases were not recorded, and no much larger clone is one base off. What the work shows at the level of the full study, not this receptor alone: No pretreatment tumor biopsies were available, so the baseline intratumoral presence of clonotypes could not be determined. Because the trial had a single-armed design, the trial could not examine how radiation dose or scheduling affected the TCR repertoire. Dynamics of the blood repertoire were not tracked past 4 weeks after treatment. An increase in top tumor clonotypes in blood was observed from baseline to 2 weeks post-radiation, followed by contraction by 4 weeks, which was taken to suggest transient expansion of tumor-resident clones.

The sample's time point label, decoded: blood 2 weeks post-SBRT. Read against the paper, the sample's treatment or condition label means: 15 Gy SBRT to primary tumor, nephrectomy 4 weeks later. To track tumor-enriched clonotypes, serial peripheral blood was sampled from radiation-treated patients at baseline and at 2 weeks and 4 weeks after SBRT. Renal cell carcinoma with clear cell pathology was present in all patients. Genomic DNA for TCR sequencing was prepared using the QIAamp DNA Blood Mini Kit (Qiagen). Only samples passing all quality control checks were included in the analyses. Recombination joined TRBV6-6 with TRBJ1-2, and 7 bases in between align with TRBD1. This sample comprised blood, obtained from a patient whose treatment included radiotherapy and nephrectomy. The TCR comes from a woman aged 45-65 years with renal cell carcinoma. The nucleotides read TGTGCCAGCAGTTTAAGTCAGGGGGTCGGTCCGAATGGCTACACCTTC. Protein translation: CASSLSQGVGPNGYTF.